This T cell receptor beta chain was obtained from a study of patients and donors after allogeneic stem cell transplantation. TCRdb reanalysed the RT-PCR reads using MiXCR and keeps one entry per CDR3 protein. The repertoire holds roughly 940,000 distinct CDR3 sequences, under 20% seen once, with around 6% in the top ten. Trimming took off 1 base at V and 2 bases at J, with 5 bases between the two ends. There are 12 residues in the CDR3. Germline values: CDR1 SQVTM, CDR2 ANQGSEA. The sample consisted of blood, either unsorted or a sorted T cell fraction (not recorded which). The receptor comes from a human donor who was either an allogeneic HSCT recipient or a stem cell or donor lymphocyte infusion donor (not recorded which). It is not recorded whose cells these are; they may come from a transplant donor. This chain uses TRBV29-1 with TRBJ1-1; D uncertain. DNA of the CDR3: TGCAGCGTTGAAGCACGAAACACTGAAGCTTTCTTT. The encoded protein is CSVEARNTEAFF.